A selection of T cell receptor beta chains follows, all from one sample in a study of blood T cell repertoires in COVID-19. Libraries were prepared by immunoSEQ multiplex PCR; TCRdb keeps only in-frame clonotypes and omits some of them. The sample has roughly 400,000 clones, about 88% seen once; the top ten hold about 1.5%. The sample was PBMCs or T cells enriched from blood (not recorded which). Receptor source: a woman younger than 35 who had been exposed to COVID-19. The CDR3 runs from the conserved cysteine through the conserved F or W. Each record gives: D gene, J gene, clone size, V gene, CDR3 DNA, CDR3 protein. A D gene is named only where the DNA matches it firmly. Clone size is not always given. Where it is, it says once, few, many or a class for expanded clones.

D gene: NA
J gene: TRBJ2-2
clone size: NA
V gene: TRBV5-8
CDR3 DNA: TGTGCCAGCAGCTTGCCCGGGGTCACCGGGGAGCTGTTTTTT
CDR3 protein: CASSLPGVTGELFF

D gene: NA
J gene: TRBJ2-3
clone size: NA
V gene: TRBV27
CDR3 DNA: TGTGCCAGCAGTATCCTCGGACTGGACACAGATACGCAGTATTTT
CDR3 protein: CASSILGLDTDTQYF

D gene: NA
J gene: TRBJ1-4
clone size: NA
V gene: TRBV6-2/TRBV6-3
CDR3 DNA: TGTGCCAGCAGTTCGGACAGAACAACTAATGAAAAACTGTTTTTT
CDR3 protein: CASSSDRTTNEKLFF

D gene: NA
J gene: TRBJ1-4
clone size: NA
V gene: TRBV20-1
CDR3 DNA: TGCAGTGCTAGTTTCAGGGGAGAAGAAAAACTGTTTTTT
CDR3 protein: CSASFRGEEKLFF

D gene: TRBD2
J gene: TRBJ2-5
clone size: once
V gene: TRBV6-6
CDR3 DNA: TGTGCCAGCAGTTACACCTCGGGGGGTGGGGAGACCCAGTACTTC
CDR3 protein: CASSYTSGGGETQYF

D gene: NA
J gene: TRBJ1-1
clone size: NA
V gene: TRBV27
CDR3 DNA: TGTGCCAGCAGAGCAGGGGACACCGGAAACACTGAAGCTTTCTTT
CDR3 protein: CASRAGDTGNTEAFF

D gene: NA
J gene: TRBJ2-7
clone size: NA
V gene: TRBV27
CDR3 DNA: TGTGCCAGCAGTCCCCCGTCTACTAGCCTATCCTACGAGCAGTACTTC
CDR3 protein: CASSPPSTSLSYEQYF

D gene: TRBD2
J gene: TRBJ2-1
clone size: NA
V gene: TRBV2
CDR3 DNA: TGTGCCAGCAGTGAAGAGGTGGCGGGGGGGCCACGTAGTGAGCAGTTCTTC
CDR3 protein: CASSEEVAGGPRSEQFF

D gene: TRBD1
J gene: TRBJ2-3
clone size: NA
V gene: TRBV29-1
CDR3 DNA: TGCAGCGTCCGGACAGGGGCAGATACGCAGTATTTT
CDR3 protein: CSVRTGADTQYF

D gene: NA
J gene: TRBJ1-1
clone size: NA
V gene: TRBV10-3
CDR3 DNA: TGTGCCATCTCCGAGATTGGGGGCGGAAGGAACACTGAAGCTTTCTTT
CDR3 protein: CAISEIGGGRNTEAFF

D gene: NA
J gene: TRBJ1-2
clone size: NA
V gene: TRBV4-2
CDR3 DNA: TGTGCCAGCAGCCAAGCCACACACAGGGACGGTGGCGGCTACACCTTC
CDR3 protein: CASSQATHRDGGGYTF

D gene: TRBD1
J gene: TRBJ1-5
clone size: once
V gene: TRBV28
CDR3 DNA: TGTGCCAGCAGTTTACGACAGGGGGCGTATCAGCCCCAGCATTTT
CDR3 protein: CASSLRQGAYQPQHF

D gene: NA
J gene: TRBJ2-3
clone size: NA
V gene: TRBV28
CDR3 DNA: TGTGCCAGCAGTACCCCATTGGGGGCGAATCGGGATTCGGGCACAGATACGCAGTATTTT
CDR3 protein: CASSTPLGANRDSGTDTQYF

D gene: NA
J gene: TRBJ2-3
clone size: NA
V gene: TRBV9
CDR3 DNA: TGTGCCAGCAGCGGCGGGGCGGGCGGGGATACGCAGTATTTT
CDR3 protein: CASSGGAGGDTQYF

D gene: NA
J gene: TRBJ2-3
clone size: NA
V gene: TRBV6-4
CDR3 DNA: TGTGCCAGCAGTGCACAGGTCAGCACAGATACGCAGTATTTT
CDR3 protein: CASSAQVSTDTQYF

D gene: TRBD1
J gene: TRBJ1-2
clone size: NA
V gene: TRBV28
CDR3 DNA: TGTGCCAGCACCGAACAGGGGCCGCCCTATGGCTACACCTTC
CDR3 protein: CASTEQGPPYGYTF

D gene: TRBD1
J gene: TRBJ2-3
clone size: NA
V gene: TRBV28
CDR3 DNA: TGTGCCAGCGAACCCCCCTCCAGGGGGCGCCCAGATACGCAGTATTTT
CDR3 protein: CASEPPSRGRPDTQYF

D gene: NA
J gene: TRBJ1-1
clone size: NA
V gene: TRBV18
CDR3 DNA: TGTGCCAGCTCACCAACCTTAGGGGAATTAACCCCTGAAGCTTTCTTT
CDR3 protein: CASSPTLGELTPEAFF

D gene: TRBD1
J gene: TRBJ2-1
clone size: once
V gene: TRBV6-1
CDR3 DNA: TGTGCCAGCAGTGAAAATCTGGGACAGGGGGCCAGCAATGAGCAGTTCTTC
CDR3 protein: CASSENLGQGASNEQFF

D gene: NA
J gene: TRBJ2-7
clone size: NA
V gene: TRBV4-1
CDR3 DNA: TGCGCCAGCAGCCAGGCGGTTTCGATCTACGAGCAGTACTTC
CDR3 protein: CASSQAVSIYEQYF

D gene: NA
J gene: TRBJ2-7
clone size: NA
V gene: TRBV28
CDR3 DNA: TGTGCCATCTTATCCGGTAGCTCCTACGAGCAGTACTTC
CDR3 protein: CAILSGSSYEQYF

D gene: NA
J gene: TRBJ1-2
clone size: once
V gene: TRBV27
CDR3 DNA: TGTGCCAGCAGTTTAAAACCTCAGGGACATAATGGCTACACCTTC
CDR3 protein: CASSLKPQGHNGYTF